This TCR beta chain comes out of a study of CD8 T cells in Susac syndrome. Germline V gene data show CDR1 as DFQATT and CDR2 as SNEGSKA (reference sequence). The CDR3 is 14 residues long. Trimming at V came to 1 base and at J to 5 bases, leaving 7 bases not matched to a gene. Reverse transcription of roughly 0.5 to 1 ug RNA used random hexamers. MiXCR, run by TCRdb on the immunoSEQ multiplex PCR reads, gives a single entry per CDR3 protein. This repertoire shows tens of thousands of distinct CDR3 sequences, under 95% found once; its top ten account for around 0.57%. The V and J genes are TRBV20-1 and TRBJ2-5; 7 nucleotides agree with TRBD2. Input material: CD4+ T cells from PBMCs. This TCR was sampled from a human donor with Susac syndrome. In DNA, the CDR3 is TGCAGTGCTAGAGGAATCCGGGGGGAGGAGACCCAGTACTTC. Protein product: CSARGIRGEETQYF.